The T cell receptor (beta chain) described here comes from a study of cytomegalovirus exposure and HLA in healthy donors (dated by TCRdb to the late 2010s). Regarding the study in general: An earlier analysis of fewer than 750 of the donors reported 250 to 300 Gb of sequence data and roughly 120 million unique TCR beta sequences obtained from around 190 million T cells. A handful of DR-DQ haplotypes were handled as single units for association and clustering because linkage in the cohort was strong. The study combined high-throughput TCR immunosequencing, statistical association of individual TCRs with disease status, and machine learning to predict cytomegalovirus infection status. An early release that covered more than 550 HLA-typed donors contained approximately 300 gigabases of sequencing data and 75 million to 100 million unique TCR sequences. In an earlier analysis of roughly 600 of the donors, high-throughput TCR beta sequencing was used to judge whether each TCR beta V gene segment behaved as functional or pseudogenic. Both class I and class II loci were covered by HLA typing, at four-digit resolution. Typing coverage differed by locus: A, B, C, DRB1 and DQB1 were typed in roughly 620-630 donors, DQA1 in about 500, DPA1 in approximately 600, and DPB1 in roughly 450. Besides the first cohort of around 670 subjects, a separate validation cohort made up of roughly 120 different subjects was used. Across around 400 genotyped donors of the cohort, an average of approximately 240,000 unique TCR beta nucleotide sequences per donor were sequenced, and 15% to 20% of those sequences were non-productive. The aim of the study was to test whether cataloging public T cell receptors could identify signatures of past pathogen exposure. In the later analysis, no new phenotypic data were used to find candidate immune exposures; instead, reliance was placed on TCR beta sequences and their occurrence across donors. Among the approximately 400 genotyped donors, 75% to 90% belonged to the genetic ancestry cluster associated with self-reported Caucasian donors. A later genetic analysis took genome-wide SNP genotypes for about three fifths of the roughly 670 donors and used that subset as a discovery cohort. Every repertoire in the discovery cohort had been generated on one and the same sequencing platform. A later analysis re-analyzed previously published TCR beta repertoires from about 600 donors and added high-resolution HLA genotyping to study TCR occurrence patterns. The T cell repertoires of 550 to 850 subjects were profiled by immunosequencing and related to cytomegalovirus serostatus. Alongside the repertoire data, information on donor age, sex, ethnicity and CMV serostatus was compiled.

This clone was observed a handful of times. What antigen it recognizes has not been identified. Base qualities are not provided; no much larger clone lies one nucleotide away. Other DNA sequences in the same sample also yield this CDR3. Library preparation employed the immunoSEQ multiplex PCR assay. For the multiplex PCR, a mixture combining 60 forward primers for TCR Vbeta segments and 13 reverse primers for TCR Jbeta segments was used. The CDR3 region of rearranged TCR beta genes was amplified from genomic DNA with a multiplex PCR assay. The Illumina HiSeq System was used to sequence the amplified TCR beta libraries as 87-base-pair reads. In the paper's pipeline: A later analysis counted 75 million to 100 million unique TCR beta chains across the 666 repertoires, and some 11 million of these chains were shared by at least two donors. Raw reads were error-corrected and collapsed into unique sequences by a nearest-neighbor algorithm in which closely related sequences were merged to remove PCR and sequencing errors. Alignment of CDR3 sequences to IMGT reference sequences was used to assign V, D and J gene segments. For a sequence to be retained, at least a six-nucleotide match to both a V gene segment and a J gene segment was required. Rearrangements were called productive when the CDR3 lacked stop codons and stayed in frame with V and J; all others were non-productive. Following IMGT convention, CDR3 was defined as the stretch from the second conserved V-encoded cysteine up to the conserved J-encoded phenylalanine. The earlier analysis of approximately 500 of the donors excluded sequences that lacked an unambiguous match to a single V gene segment. In an earlier analysis of approximately 610 of the donors, V segments were called functional above 56.7% productive rearrangements and were called segregating when the between-donor standard deviation exceeded 5%. To diagnose cytomegalovirus status from the catalog of TCR beta chain sequences, a statistical classification framework was built. A later analysis assigned V and J genes by comparing TCR nucleotide sequences with IMGT/GENE-DB human TR gene sequences. Using the TCRdist pipeline, a later analysis assigned CDR3 sequences along with most-parsimonious VDJ recombination scenarios. In a later analysis, each TCR beta chain was defined by its CDR3 amino acid sequence together with its V-gene family, and reads lacking a unique V-gene family were excluded. To address suspected cross-contamination and a sequencing artifact, a later analysis removed over 500 highly shared, low-generation-probability nucleotide sequences. In a later analysis, a clonal expansion index was calculated for each public chain from normalized within-repertoire ranks of inferred template counts. In a later analysis, generation probabilities were computed using a VDJ recombination model fitted to out-of-frame rearrangements, and the results were checked against IGoR. In a later analysis, hypergeometric tests were used to score TCR-TCR, TCR-HLA and TCR-CMV co-occurrence, with a repertoire-size bias correction applied to TCR pairs. In a later analysis, false discovery rates were estimated by permuting HLA or CMV assignments 20 times. In a later analysis, co-occurring TCRs were grouped with DBSCAN, and TCRdist sequence similarity was added when clustering was performed within HLA-allele-positive subsets. Repertoires with fewer than 30,000 or more than 120,000 public chains, plus five repertoires with anomalous nucleotide sharing, were excluded from co-occurrence clustering. TCRdb's version of the immuneACCESS table is confined to in-frame rearrangements and falls short of the full clone set. An unresolved V gene accounts for under half of the shortfall where checked; the remainder is of unknown origin. The V and J calls and clone size come from that table; D and trimming were worked out from the DNA. This sample lists about 200,000 clones; approximately 70% were detected once. Less than 3% of the sample rests with the top ten.

From its cysteine to its phenylalanine, the CDR3 spans 14 amino acids. The entry retains the CDR3 DNA only, 42 bases that are in frame from base 1. V loses 3 bases, J loses 5 bases, and the germline ends lie 14 bases apart. Looking up the germline V gene yields CDR1 MRHNA and CDR2 SNTAGT. In total, just over 650 healthy bone marrow donors made up the cohort. At the time of sampling, all cohort members were nominally healthy, though unrecorded immune exposures were likely present. The donor was CMV seropositive and was included in the group of some 290 seropositive cohort members. A peripheral blood sample was collected from each donor, and TCR beta sequencing was performed on peripheral blood mononuclear cells. Genomic DNA extraction from the blood cell samples was performed with the Qiagen DNeasy Blood Extraction Kit. Results and caveats for the whole study, not just this receptor: In a later genetic analysis, fewer N-insertions in productive TCRs were reported among donors in an Asian-associated ancestry cluster than the approximately 670-donor mean. In a later analysis, about 16,000 TCR beta sequences were associated with specific HLA alleles at a false discovery rate of 0.05. Strong co-occurrence of HLA alleles, especially DR and DQ, made assigning TCR associations to individual alleles difficult. Across donors, most TCR sequences were observed very rarely, whereas some public TCRs were present in many individuals. In vitro tests confirmed that a few of the cytomegalovirus-associated TCR beta chains recognize cytomegalovirus antigens. Some IMGT-functional V segments, including TRBV6-2 and TRBV6-3, could not be told apart with the 87-base-pair reads, so those segments were excluded. Roughly uniform sequencing depth across donors was assumed in presence/absence analyses, although this assumption may not hold. The study listed approximately 150 TCR beta chains as associated with cytomegalovirus. Because counts were too low, fewer than 20 rarely observed V segments, including chromosome 9 orphons, were excluded from the earlier analysis of about 500 of the donors. CMV serostatus was the only immune exposure information available for the cohort. Cytomegalovirus status was reported to be diagnosed by the classifier with high specificity and sensitivity in both the original and validation cohorts. A later analysis found that HLA-associated TCR beta chains were more clonally expanded and had lower generation probabilities than equally common non-associated chains. In a later analysis, most CMV-associated TCR beta chains were found to appear HLA-restricted, with HLA associations seemingly driven largely by CMV exposure. A cluster of highly shared sequence variants was judged likely to represent a technical artifact of the sequencing pipeline. A later analysis reported that several top co-occurrence clusters appeared linked to parvovirus B19, influenza, CMV and Epstein-Barr virus. In this cohort, only TCR beta chains were sequenced, and detectable features were limited by the absence of alpha or paired-chain data. In an earlier analysis of some 540 of the donors, most TCR beta V segments appeared in productive rearrangements about 90% or about 30% of the time, broadly matching IMGT annotations. In a later genetic analysis, a missense DCLRE1C variant was associated with V-gene and J-gene trimming of TCR beta chains, and the association was replicated in an independent cohort. Because some donors lacked HLA typing at each locus, the association tests relied only on the typed subset. A further reported finding was that TCR beta sequences accurately predicted the HLA-A and HLA-B alleles for most subjects in the first cohort. Linkage disequilibrium might explain the correlated functional status among segregating V segments, but an unknown experimental factor could not be ruled out. A later analysis found that TCR association rates varied across HLA loci, with DRB1 alleles showing the most associated TCRs and HLA-C alleles the fewest. The authors suggested that the approach could potentially be extended to other disease states and immunological phenotypes.

Sequencing was done on a sample of PBMCs. The rearrangement combines TRBV6-4 with TRBJ2-7; TRBD2 is a possible D gene, resting on 7 matching bases. This receptor was obtained from a man aged 35 to 55 in good health and CMV-seropositive. CDR3 protein: CASSEKGGVNEQYF. The DNA reads as follows: TGTGCCAGCAGTGAGAAGGGGGGGGTCAACGAGCAGTACTTC.